This T cell receptor beta chain was obtained from a study of CD8+ T cells in alopecia areata. Study-level background: Once tofacitinib had been taken for 6 to 18 months, 6 months off drug followed.

cDNA serving as the sequencing template came from extracted, reverse transcribed RNA. Sequencing was performed with immunoSEQ multiplex PCR; in TCRdb, only in-frame clones are kept and a portion is missing. This table has more than 110,000 clones, nearly 55% appearing once. Findings and caveats of the study: Uncertainty remains about how baseline CD8+ expansion links to response, with one nonresponder. Normal scalp showed lower clonality than lesional scalp, especially alopecia totalis/universalis.

The V gene's germline CDR1 is SGHTA and CDR2 FQGNSA. The CDR3 totals 14 residues. V gave up 5 bases and J gave up 4 bases; unmatched junction bases: 5. This clone has a single count. Its target is not known. The treatment denotes: oral pan-JAK inhibitor, 5-10 mg twice daily. The TCR sequence derives from a human donor with alopecia areata. The chain joins TRBV7-2 to TRBJ1-2; 9 bases are shared with TRBD1. The sample was CD8+ T cells sorted from blood, taken at week 4, from a patient treated with tofacitinib. The CDR3 is CASSPGTGLYGYTF. DNA of the CDR3: TGTGCCAGCAGCCCCGGGACAGGGCTCTATGGCTACACCTTC.